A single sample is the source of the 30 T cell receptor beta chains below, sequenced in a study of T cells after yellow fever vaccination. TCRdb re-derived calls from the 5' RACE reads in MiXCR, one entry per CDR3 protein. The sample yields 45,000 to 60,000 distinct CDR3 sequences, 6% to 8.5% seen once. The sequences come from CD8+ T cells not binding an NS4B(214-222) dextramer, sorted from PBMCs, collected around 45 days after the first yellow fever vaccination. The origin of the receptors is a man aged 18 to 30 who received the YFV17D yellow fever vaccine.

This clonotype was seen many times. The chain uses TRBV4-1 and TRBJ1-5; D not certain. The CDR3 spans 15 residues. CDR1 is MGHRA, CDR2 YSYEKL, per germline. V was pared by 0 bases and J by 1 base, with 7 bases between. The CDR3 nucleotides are TGCGCCAGCAGCCAAGATGGCAGGAGCAATCAGCCCCAGCATTTT. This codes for CASSQDGRSNQPQHF.

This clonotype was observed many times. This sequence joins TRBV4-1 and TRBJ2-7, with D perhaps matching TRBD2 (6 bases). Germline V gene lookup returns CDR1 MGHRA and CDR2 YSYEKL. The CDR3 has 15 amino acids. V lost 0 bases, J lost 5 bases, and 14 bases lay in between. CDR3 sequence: CASSQEGGGLDEQYF. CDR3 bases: TGCGCCAGCAGCCAAGAAGGTGGGGGACTCGACGAGCAGTACTTC.

The CDR3 bases are TGTGCCAGTAGTTGGGGACAGAACTATGGCTACACCTTC. Its translation: CASSWGQNYGYTF. The genes are TRBV19 and TRBJ1-2; TRBD1 matches 7 bases. Germline CDR1 is LNHDA and CDR2 is SQIVND (reference sequence). This CDR3 has 13 residues. The J segment lost 2 bases and the V segment lost 5 bases, leaving 2 bases of the junction unmatched.

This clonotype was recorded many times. In DNA, the CDR3 is TGCGCCAGCAGCCAAGATCGCGGGACAGGGAATGAAAAACTGTTTTTT. As protein: CASSQDRGTGNEKLFF. The chain is built from TRBV4-1 and TRBJ1-4, with TRBD1 matching over 9 bases. The CDR3 loop spans 16 amino acids. Per germline, CDR1 MGHRA and CDR2 YSYEKL. J gave up 5 bases and V 0 bases, and 4 bases lay outside the gene matches.

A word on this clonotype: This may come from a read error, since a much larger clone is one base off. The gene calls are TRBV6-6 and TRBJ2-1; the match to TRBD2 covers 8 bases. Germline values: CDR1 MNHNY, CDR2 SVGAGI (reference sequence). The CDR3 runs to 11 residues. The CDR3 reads CASMNGGGRLF. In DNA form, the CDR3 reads TGTGCCAGCATGAACGGGGGGGGACGGTTATTC.

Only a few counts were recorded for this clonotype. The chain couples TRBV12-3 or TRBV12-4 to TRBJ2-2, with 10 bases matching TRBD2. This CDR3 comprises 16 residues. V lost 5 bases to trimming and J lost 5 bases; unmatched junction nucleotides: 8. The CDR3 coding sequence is TGTGCCAGCAGTCGCAAACTAGCGGGGCCGACCGGGGAGCTGTTTTTT. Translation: CASSRKLAGPTGELFF.

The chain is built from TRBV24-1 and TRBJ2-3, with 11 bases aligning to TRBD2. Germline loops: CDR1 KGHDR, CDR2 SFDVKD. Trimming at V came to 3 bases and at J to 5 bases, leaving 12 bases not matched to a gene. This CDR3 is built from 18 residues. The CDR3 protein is CATSDTILAGGPQDTQYF. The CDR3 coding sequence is TGTGCCACCAGTGATACAATCTTAGCGGGGGGGCCCCAAGATACGCAGTATTTT.

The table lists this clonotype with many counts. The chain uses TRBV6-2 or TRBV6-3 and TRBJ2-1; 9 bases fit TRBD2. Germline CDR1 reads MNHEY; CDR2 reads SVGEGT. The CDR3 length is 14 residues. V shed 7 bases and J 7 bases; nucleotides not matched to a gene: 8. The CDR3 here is CASKPGLATNEQFF. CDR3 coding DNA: TGTGCCAGCAAACCGGGACTAGCCACGAATGAGCAGTTCTTC.

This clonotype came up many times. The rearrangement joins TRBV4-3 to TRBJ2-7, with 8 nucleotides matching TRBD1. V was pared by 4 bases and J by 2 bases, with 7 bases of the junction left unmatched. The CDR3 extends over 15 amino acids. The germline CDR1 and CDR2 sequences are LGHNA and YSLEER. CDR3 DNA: TGCGCCAGCAGCCCGCACAGGGGGAAAGCCTACGAGCAGTACTTC. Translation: CASSPHRGKAYEQYF.

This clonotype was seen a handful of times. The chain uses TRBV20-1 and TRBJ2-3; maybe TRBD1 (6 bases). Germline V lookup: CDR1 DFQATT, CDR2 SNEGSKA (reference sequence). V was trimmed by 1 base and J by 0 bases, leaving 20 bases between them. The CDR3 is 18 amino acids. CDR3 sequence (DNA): TGCAGTGCTAGAGTATTCAATAGGGACACTTCTAGCACAGATACGCAGTATTTT. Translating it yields CSARVFNRDTSSTDTQYF.

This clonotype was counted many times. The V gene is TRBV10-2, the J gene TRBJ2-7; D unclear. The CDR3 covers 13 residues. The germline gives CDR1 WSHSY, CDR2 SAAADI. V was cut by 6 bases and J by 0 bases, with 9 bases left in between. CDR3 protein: CASRPGDSYEQYF. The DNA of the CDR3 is TGCGCCAGCAGGCCTGGGGACTCCTACGAGCAGTACTTC.

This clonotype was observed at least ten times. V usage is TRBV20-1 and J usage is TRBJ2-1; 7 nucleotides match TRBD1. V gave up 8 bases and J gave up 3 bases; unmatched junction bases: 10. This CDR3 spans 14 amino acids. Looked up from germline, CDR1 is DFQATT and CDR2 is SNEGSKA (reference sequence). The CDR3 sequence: CSFRGIKNYNEQFF. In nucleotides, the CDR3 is TGCAGTTTCAGGGGGATTAAAAACTACAATGAGCAGTTCTTC.

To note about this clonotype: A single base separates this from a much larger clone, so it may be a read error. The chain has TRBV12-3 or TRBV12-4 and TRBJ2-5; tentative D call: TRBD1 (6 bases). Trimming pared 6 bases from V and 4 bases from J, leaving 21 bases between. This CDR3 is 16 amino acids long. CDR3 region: CASRLQGIARLETQYF. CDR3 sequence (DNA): TGTGCCAGCAGACTCCAGGGGATAGCGAGGTTAGAGACCCAGTACTTC.

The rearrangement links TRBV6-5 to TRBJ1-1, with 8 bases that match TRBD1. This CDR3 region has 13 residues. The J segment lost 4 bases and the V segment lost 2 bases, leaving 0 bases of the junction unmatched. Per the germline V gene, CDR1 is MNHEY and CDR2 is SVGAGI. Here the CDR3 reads CASSYDRGTEAFF. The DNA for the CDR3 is TGTGCCAGCAGTTACGACAGGGGCACTGAAGCTTTCTTT.

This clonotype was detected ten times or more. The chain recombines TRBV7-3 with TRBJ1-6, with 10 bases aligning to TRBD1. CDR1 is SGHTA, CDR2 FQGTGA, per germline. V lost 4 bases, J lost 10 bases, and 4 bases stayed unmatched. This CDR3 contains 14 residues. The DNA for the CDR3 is TGTGCCAGCAGCTGGACAGGGGGAGACTCACCCCTCCACTTT. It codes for CASSWTGGDSPLHF. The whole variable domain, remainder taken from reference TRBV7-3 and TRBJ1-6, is GAGVSQTPSNKVTEKGKYVELRCDPISGHTALYWYRQSLGQGPEFLIYFQGTGAADDSGLPNDRFFAVRPEGSVSTLKIQRTERGDSAVYLCASSWTGGDSPLHFGNGTRLTVT.

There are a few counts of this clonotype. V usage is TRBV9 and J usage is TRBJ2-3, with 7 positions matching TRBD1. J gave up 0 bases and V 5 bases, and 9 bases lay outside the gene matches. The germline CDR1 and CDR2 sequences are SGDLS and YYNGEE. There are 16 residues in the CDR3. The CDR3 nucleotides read TGTGCCAGCAGTCGGGAAGGGGGCTTTAGCACAGATACGCAGTATTTT. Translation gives CASSREGGFSTDTQYF.

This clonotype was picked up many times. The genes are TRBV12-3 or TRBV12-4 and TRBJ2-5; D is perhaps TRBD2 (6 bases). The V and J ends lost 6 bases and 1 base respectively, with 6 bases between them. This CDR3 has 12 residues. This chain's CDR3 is CASRGGQETQYF. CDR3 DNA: TGTGCCAGCAGGGGGGGCCAAGAGACCCAGTACTTC.

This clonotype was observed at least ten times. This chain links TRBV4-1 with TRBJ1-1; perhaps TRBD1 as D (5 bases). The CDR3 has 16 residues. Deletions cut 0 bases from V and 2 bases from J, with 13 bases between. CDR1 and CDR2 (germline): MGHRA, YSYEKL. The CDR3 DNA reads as TGCGCCAGCAGCCAAGATTGGGGCACATCAAACACTGAAGCTTTCTTT. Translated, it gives CASSQDWGTSNTEAFF.

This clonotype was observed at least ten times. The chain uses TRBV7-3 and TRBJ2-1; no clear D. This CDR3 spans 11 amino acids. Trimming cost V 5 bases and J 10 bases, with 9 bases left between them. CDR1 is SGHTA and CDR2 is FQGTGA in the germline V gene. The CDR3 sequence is CASSLSREQFF. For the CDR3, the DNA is TGTGCCAGCAGCCTCTCACGGGAGCAGTTCTTC.

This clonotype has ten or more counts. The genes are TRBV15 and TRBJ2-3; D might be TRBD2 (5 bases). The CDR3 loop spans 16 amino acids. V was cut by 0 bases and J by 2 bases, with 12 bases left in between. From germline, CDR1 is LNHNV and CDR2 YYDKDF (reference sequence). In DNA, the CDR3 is TGTGCCACCAGCAGAGATGAAGGGAGAGTCACAGATACGCAGTATTTT. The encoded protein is CATSRDEGRVTDTQYF.

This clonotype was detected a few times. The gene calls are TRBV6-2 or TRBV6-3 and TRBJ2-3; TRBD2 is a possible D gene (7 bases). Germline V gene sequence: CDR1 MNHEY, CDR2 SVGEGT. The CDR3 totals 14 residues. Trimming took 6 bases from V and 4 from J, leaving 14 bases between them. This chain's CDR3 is CASRPGRGADTQYF. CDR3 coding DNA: TGTGCCAGCAGACCGGGGAGGGGGGCAGATACGCAGTATTTT.

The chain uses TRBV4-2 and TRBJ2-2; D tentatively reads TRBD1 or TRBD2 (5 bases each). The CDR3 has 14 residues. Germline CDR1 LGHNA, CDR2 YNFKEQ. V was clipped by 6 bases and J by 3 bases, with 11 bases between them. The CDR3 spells CASSPRGDTGELFF. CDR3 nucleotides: TGTGCCAGCAGTCCACGAGGGGACACCGGGGAGCTGTTTTTT.

The CDR3 sequence: CASSIGGNNSPLHF. The CDR3 region has the DNA TGTGCCAGTAGTATAGGAGGGAATAATTCACCCCTCCACTTT. The J gene is TRBJ1-6, the V gene TRBV19; D not certain. This CDR3 spans 14 amino acids. Germline values: CDR1 LNHDA, CDR2 SQIVND (reference sequence). V dropped 1 base and J dropped 5 bases, with 6 bases sitting between them.

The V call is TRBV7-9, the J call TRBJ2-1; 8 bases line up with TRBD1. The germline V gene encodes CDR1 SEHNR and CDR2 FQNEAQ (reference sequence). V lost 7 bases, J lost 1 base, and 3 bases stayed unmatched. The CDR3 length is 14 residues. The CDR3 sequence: CASTRDRSYNEQFF. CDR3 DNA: TGTGCCAGCACCCGGGACAGGTCCTACAATGAGCAGTTCTTC.

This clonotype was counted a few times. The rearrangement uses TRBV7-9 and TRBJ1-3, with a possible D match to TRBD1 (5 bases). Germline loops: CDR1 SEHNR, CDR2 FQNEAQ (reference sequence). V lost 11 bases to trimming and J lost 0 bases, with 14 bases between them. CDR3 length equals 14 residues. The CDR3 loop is CASTGGFSGNTIYF. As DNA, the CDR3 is TGTGCCTCTACGGGGGGGTTCTCTGGAAACACCATATATTTT.

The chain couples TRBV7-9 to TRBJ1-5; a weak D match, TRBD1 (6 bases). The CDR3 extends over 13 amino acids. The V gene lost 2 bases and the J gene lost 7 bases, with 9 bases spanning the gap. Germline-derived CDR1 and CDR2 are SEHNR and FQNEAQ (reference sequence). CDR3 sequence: CASSLKGGQPQHF. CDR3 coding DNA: TGTGCCAGCAGCTTAAAGGGGGGACAGCCCCAGCATTTT.

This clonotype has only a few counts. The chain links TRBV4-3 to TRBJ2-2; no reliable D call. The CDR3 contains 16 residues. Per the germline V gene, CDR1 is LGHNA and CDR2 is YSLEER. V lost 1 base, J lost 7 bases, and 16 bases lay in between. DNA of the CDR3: TGCGCCAGCAGCCAAGTGCCGCCATTCGTCGGCGGGGAGCTGTTTTTT. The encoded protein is CASSQVPPFVGGELFF.

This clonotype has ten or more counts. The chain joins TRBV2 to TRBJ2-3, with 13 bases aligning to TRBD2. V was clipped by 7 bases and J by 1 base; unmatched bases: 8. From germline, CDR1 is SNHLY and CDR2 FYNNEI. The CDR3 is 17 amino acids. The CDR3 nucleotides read TGTGCCAGCAACGGACTAGCGGGGGATGTGGGCACAGATACGCAGTATTTT. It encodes CASNGLAGDVGTDTQYF.

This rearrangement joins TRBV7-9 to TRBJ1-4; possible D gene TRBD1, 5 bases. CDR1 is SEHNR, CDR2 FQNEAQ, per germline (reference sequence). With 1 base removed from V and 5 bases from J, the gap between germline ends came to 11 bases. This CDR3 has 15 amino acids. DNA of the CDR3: TGTGCCAGCAGCTTAGGACCGGGACCGAATGAAAAACTGTTTTTT. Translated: CASSLGPGPNEKLFF.

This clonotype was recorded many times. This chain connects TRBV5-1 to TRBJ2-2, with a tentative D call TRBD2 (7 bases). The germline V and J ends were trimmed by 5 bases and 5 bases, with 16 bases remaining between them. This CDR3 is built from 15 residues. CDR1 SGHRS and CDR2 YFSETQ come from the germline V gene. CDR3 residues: CASSSRRGATGELFF. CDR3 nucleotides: TGCGCCAGCAGTTCCCGACGGGGGGCGACCGGGGAGCTGTTTTTT.